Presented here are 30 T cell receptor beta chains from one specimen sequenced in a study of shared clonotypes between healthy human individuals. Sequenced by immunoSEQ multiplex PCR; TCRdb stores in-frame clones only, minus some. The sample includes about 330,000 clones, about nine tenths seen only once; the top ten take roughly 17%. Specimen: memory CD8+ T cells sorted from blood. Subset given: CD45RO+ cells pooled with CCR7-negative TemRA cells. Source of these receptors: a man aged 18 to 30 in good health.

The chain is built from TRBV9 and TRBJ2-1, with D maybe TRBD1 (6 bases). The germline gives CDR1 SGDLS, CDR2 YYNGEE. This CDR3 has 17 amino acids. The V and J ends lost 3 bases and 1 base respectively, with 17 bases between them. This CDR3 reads CASSANPSGVSYNEQFF. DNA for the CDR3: TGTGCCAGCAGCGCCAACCCTTCAGGGGTTTCCTACAATGAGCAGTTCTTC.

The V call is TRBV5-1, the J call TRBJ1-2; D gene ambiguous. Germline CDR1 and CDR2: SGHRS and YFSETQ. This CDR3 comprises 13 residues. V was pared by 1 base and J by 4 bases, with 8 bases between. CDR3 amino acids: CASSLRATYGYTF. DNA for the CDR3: TGCGCCAGCAGCTTGCGGGCAACCTATGGCTACACCTTC.

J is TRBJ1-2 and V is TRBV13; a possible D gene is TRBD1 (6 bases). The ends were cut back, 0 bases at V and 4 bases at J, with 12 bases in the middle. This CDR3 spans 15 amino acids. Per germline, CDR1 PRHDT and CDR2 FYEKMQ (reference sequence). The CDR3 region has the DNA TGTGCCAGCAGCTTAGGCCTGGGGGCGCTCTATGGCTACACCTTC. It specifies CASSLGLGALYGYTF.

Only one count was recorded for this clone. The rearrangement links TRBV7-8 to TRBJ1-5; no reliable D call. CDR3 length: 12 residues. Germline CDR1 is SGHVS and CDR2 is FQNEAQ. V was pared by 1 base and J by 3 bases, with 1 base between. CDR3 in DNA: TGTGCCAGCAGCTTAGACAATCAGCCCCAGCATTTT. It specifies CASSLDNQPQHF.

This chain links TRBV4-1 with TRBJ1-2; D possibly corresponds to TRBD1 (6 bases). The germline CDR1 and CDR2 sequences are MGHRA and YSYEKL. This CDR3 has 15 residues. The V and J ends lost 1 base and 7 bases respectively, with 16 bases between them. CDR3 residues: CASSQGSGGAGGYTF. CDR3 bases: TGCGCCAGCAGCCAAGGTTCTGGGGGGGCCGGTGGCTACACCTTC.

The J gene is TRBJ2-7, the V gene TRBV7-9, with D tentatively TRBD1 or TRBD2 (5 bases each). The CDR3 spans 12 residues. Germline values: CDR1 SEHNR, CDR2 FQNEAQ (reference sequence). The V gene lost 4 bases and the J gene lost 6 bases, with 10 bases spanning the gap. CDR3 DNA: TGTGCCAGCAGCTGGGACGGCGTCGAGCAGTACTTC. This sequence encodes CASSWDGVEQYF.

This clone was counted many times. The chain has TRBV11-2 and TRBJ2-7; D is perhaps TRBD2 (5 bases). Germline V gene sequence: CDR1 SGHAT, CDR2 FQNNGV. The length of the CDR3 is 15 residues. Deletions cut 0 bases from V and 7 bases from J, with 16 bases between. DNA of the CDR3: TGTGCCAGCAGCTTAGATGGAGGCATGCTACGAGAGCAGTACTTC. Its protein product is CASSLDGGMLREQYF.

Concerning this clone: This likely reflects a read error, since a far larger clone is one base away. CDR3 residues: CASISGESYEQHF. DNA for the CDR3: TGTGCCAGCATTTCTGGGGAATCCTACGAGCAGCACTTC. The genes are TRBV2 and TRBJ2-7; D ambiguous. Germline lookup yields CDR1 SNHLY and CDR2 FYNNEI. The CDR3 loop spans 13 amino acids.

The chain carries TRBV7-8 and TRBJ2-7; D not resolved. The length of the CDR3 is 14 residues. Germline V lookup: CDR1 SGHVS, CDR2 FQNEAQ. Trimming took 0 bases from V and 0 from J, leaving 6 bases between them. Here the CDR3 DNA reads TGTGCCAGCAGCTTAGCTGAGGTCTCCTACGAGCAGTACTTC. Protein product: CASSLAEVSYEQYF. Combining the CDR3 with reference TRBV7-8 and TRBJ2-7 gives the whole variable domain GAGVSQSPRYKVAKRGQDVALRCDPISGHVSLFWYQQALGQGPEFLTYFQNEAQLDKSGLPSDRFFAERPEGSVSTLKIQRTQQEDSAVYLCASSLAEVSYEQYFGPGTRLTVT.

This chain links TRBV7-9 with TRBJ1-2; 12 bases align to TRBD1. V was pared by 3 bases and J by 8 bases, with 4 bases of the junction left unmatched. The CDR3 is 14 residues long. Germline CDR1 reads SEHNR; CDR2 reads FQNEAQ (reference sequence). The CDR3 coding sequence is TGTGCCAGCAGCTTGGGACAGGGGGCTCTAGGCTACACCTTC. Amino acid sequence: CASSLGQGALGYTF.

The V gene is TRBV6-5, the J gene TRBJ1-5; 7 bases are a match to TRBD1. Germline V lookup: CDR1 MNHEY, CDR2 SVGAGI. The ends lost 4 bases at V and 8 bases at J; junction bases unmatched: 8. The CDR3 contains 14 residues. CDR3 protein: CASSSLGGSEPQHF. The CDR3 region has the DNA TGTGCCAGCAGTTCCTTAGGGGGCTCGGAGCCCCAGCATTTT.

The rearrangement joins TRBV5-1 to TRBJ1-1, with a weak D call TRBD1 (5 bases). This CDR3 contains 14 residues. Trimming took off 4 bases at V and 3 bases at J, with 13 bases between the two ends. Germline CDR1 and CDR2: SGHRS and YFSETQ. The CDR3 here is CASSLRGLDTEAFF. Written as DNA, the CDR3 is TGCGCCAGCAGCCTACGGGGCCTAGACACTGAAGCTTTCTTT.

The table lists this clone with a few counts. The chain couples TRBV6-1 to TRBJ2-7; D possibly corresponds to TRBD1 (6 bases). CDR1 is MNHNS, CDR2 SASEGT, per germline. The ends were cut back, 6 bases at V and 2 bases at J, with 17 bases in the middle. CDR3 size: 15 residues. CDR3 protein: CASRADRLGAYEQYF. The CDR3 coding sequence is TGTGCCAGCAGAGCGGACAGATTGGGCGCCTACGAGCAGTACTTC.

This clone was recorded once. The CDR3 DNA reads TGTGCCAGCAGTTACGGAGCGTCGCTCGAGCAGTACTTC. Protein sequence: CASSYGASLEQYF. V and J are TRBV6-5 and TRBJ2-7; D not resolved. The CDR3 consists of 13 residues. V lost 2 bases and J lost 6, with 11 bases in between. Germline loops: CDR1 MNHEY, CDR2 SVGAGI.

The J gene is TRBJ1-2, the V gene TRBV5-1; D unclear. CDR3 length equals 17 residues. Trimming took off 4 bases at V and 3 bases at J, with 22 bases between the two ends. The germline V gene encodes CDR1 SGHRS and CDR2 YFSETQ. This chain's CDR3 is CASSQLTTSGWDYGYTF. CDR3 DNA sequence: TGCGCCAGCAGCCAACTAACCACTAGTGGGTGGGACTATGGCTACACCTTC.

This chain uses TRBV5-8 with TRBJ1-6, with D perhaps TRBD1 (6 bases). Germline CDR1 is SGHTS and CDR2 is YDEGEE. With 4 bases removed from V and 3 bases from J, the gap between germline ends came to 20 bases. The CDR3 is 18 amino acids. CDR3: CASSRALTGRDYNSPLHF. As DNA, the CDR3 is TGTGCCAGCAGCCGAGCATTAACAGGGAGAGACTATAATTCACCCCTCCACTTT.

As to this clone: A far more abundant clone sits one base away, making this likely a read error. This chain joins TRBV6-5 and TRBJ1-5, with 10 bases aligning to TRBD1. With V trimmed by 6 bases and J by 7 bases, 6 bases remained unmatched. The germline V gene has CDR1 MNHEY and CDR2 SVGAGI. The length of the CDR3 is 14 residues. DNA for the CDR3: TGTGCCAGCAGACGACAGGGGGCAAGCCAGCCCCAGCATTTT. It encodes CASRRQGASQPQHF.

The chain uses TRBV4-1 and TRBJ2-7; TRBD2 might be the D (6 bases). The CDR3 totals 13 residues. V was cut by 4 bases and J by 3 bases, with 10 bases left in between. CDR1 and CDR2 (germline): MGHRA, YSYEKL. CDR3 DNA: TGCGCCAGCAGCCCGATGGGGGGCTACGAGCAGTACTTC. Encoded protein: CASSPMGGYEQYF.

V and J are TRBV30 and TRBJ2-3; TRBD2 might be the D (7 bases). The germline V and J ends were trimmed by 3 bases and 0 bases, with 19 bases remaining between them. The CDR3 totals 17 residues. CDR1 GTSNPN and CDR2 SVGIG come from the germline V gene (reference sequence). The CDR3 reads CAWSPRGGLLSTDTQYF. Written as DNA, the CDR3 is TGTGCCTGGAGCCCAAGGGGGGGCCTCCTTAGCACAGATACGCAGTATTTT.

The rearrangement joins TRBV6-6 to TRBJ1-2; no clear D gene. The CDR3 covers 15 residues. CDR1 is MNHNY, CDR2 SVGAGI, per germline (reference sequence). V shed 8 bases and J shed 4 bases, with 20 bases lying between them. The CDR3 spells CASSPEEAASYGYTF. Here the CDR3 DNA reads TGTGCCAGCTCCCCCGAGGAGGCCGCTAGCTATGGCTACACCTTC.

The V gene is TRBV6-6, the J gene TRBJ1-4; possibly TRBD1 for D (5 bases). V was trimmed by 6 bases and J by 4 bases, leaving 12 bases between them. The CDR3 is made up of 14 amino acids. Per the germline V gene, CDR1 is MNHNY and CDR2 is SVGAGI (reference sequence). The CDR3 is CASSLFDSNEKLFF. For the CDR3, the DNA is TGTGCCAGCAGCCTGTTCGACAGTAATGAAAAACTGTTTTTT.

The CDR3 region is CASSQGPATAYEQYF. CDR3 in DNA: TGTGCCAGCAGTCAGGGACCGGCGACGGCTTACGAGCAGTACTTC. V is TRBV2 and J is TRBJ2-7; D possibly matches TRBD1 or TRBD2 (5 bases each). The CDR3 is made up of 15 amino acids. The germline V gene has CDR1 SNHLY and CDR2 FYNNEI. V dropped 5 bases and J dropped 4 bases, with 18 bases sitting between them.

This CDR3 reads CASAPARSTEAFF. As DNA, the CDR3 is TGTGCCAGCGCCCCCGCGAGGAGCACTGAAGCTTTCTTT. The chain couples TRBV2 to TRBJ1-1; D not resolved. The CDR3 loop spans 13 amino acids. V dropped 8 bases and J dropped 4 bases, with 14 bases sitting between them. CDR1 SNHLY and CDR2 FYNNEI come from the germline V gene.

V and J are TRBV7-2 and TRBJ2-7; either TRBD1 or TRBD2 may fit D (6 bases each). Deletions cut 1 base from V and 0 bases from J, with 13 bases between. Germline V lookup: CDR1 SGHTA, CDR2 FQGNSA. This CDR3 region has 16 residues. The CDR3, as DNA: TGTGCCAGCAGCTTAGGAGGTTCGGGGGCCTCCTACGAGCAGTACTTC. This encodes CASSLGGSGASYEQYF.

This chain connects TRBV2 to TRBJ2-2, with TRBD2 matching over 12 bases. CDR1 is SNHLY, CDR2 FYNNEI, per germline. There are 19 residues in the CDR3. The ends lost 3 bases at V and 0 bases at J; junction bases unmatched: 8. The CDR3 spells CASSDSRLAGAANTGELFF. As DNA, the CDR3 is TGTGCCAGCAGTGATTCCCGACTAGCGGGAGCTGCGAACACCGGGGAGCTGTTTTTT.

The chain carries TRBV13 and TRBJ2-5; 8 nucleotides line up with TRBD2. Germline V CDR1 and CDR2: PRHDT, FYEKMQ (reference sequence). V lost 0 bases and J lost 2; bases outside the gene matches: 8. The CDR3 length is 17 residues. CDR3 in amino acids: CASSLGLAGVRQETQYF. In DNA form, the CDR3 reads TGTGCCAGCAGCTTAGGCCTAGCGGGTGTCCGACAAGAGACCCAGTACTTC.

CDR3 residues: CASGIQGAGNEKLFF. As DNA, the CDR3 is TGTGCCAGCGGAATACAGGGGGCGGGTAATGAAAAACTGTTTTTT. The chain combines TRBV2 with TRBJ1-4; 9 bases map to TRBD1. The J segment lost 4 bases and the V segment lost 8 bases, leaving 8 bases of the junction unmatched. This CDR3 is built from 15 residues. Germline values: CDR1 SNHLY, CDR2 FYNNEI. The full variable domain, completed using reference TRBV2 and TRBJ1-4, is EPEVTQTPSHQVTQMGQEVILRCVPISNHLYFYWYRQILGQKVEFLVSFYNNEISEKSEIFDDQFSVERPDGSNFTLKIRSTKLEDSAMYFCASGIQGAGNEKLFFGSGTQLSVL.

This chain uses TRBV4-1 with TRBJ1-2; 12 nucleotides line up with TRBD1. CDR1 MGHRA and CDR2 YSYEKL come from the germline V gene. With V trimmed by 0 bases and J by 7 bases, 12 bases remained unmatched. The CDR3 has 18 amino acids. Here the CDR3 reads CASSQDPWDRGRLGGYTF. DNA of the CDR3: TGCGCCAGCAGCCAAGATCCCTGGGACAGGGGGCGGCTCGGTGGCTACACCTTC.

The CDR3 DNA follows: TGTGCCAGCAGCGGCAGGGACTACGAGCAGTACTTC. This translates into CASSGRDYEQYF. The rearrangement joins TRBV5-5 to TRBJ2-7; tentatively, D is TRBD1 (5 bases). V was cut by 4 bases and J by 3 bases, with 8 bases left in between. Per germline, CDR1 SGHKS and CDR2 YYEKEE (reference sequence). CDR3 length: 12 amino acids.

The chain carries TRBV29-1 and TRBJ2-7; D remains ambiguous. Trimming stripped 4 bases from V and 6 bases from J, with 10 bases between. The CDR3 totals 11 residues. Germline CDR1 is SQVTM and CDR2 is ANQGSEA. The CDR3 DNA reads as TGCAGCGTTGTACACAAAGGCGAGCAGTACTTC. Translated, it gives CSVVHKGEQYF.